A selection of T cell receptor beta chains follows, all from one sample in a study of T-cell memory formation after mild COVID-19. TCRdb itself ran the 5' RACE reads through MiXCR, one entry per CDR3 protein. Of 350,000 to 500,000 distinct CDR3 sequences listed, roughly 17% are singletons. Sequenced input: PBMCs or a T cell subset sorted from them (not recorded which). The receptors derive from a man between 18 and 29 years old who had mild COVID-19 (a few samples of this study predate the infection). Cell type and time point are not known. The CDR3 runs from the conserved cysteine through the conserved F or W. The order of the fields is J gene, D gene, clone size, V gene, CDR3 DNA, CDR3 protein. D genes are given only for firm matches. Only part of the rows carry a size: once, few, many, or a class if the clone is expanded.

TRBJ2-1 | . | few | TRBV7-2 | TGTGCCAGCAGCCCCAGGGAAGAGCAGTTCTTC | CASSPREEQFF
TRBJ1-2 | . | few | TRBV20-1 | TGCAGTGCTAGAGATTTCATCCAGGGGTCTGGCTACACCTTC | CSARDFIQGSGYTF
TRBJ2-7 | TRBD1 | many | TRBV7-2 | TGTGCCAGCAGCCGGGACAGGGCAGGCTACGAGCAGTACTTC | CASSRDRAGYEQYF
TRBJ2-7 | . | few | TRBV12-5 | TGTGCTAGTGGTTTTGCTACGGTTGGGTACGAGCAGTACTTC | CASGFATVGYEQYF
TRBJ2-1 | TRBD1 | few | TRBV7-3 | TGTGCCAGCAGCTTGTCCGGGACAGGGGACAATGAGCAGTTCTTC | CASSLSGTGDNEQFF
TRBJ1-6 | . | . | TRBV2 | TGTGCCAGCAGTGAATTGGGGGCAATAGGTTCACCCCTCCACTTT | CASSELGAIGSPLHF
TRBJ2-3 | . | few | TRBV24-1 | TGTGCCACCAGTGGGTTCGAAGGCACAGATACGCAGTATTTT | CATSGFEGTDTQYF
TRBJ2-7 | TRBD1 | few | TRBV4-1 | TGCGCCAGCAGCCAAGTAGGCGGACAGGGTCCCTACGAGCAGTACTTC | CASSQVGGQGPYEQYF
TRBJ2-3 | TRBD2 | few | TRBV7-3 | TGTGCCAGCAGCTTAAGTTCCGGCGGGGGGTTGAGCACAGATACGCAGTATTTT | CASSLSSGGGLSTDTQYF
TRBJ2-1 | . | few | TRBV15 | TGTGCCACCAGCTCCGGGACGGTAGCCTACAATGAGCAGTTCTTC | CATSSGTVAYNEQFF
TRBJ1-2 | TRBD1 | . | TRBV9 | TGTGCCAGCAGCCCCAACCAGGGGGTGAGGGACTATGGCTACACCTTC | CASSPNQGVRDYGYTF
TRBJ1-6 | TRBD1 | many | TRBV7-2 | TGTGCCAGCAGCTTAGTCGACTGGGGGACAGAGAATTCACCCCTCCACTTT | CASSLVDWGTENSPLHF
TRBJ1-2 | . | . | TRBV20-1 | TGCAGTGCTAGACCCCCGCGGGGGGACTATGGCTACACCTTC | CSARPPRGDYGYTF
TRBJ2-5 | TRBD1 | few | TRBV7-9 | TGTGCCAGCAGCTCAAGACAGGGATCGATGGAGACCCAGTACTTC | CASSSRQGSMETQYF
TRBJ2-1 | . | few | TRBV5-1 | TGCGCCAGCAGCTTTGCAGACTCGAGCTCCTACAATGAGCAGTTCTTC | CASSFADSSSYNEQFF
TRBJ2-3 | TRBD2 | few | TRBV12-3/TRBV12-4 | TGTGCCAGCACCAACCCGGGGGGGGTAGGCACAGATACGCAGTATTTT | CASTNPGGVGTDTQYF
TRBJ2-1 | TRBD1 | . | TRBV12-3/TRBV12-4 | TGTGCCAGCAGCCCTGAGAACAGGGGGCATAATGAGCAGTTCTTC | CASSPENRGHNEQFF